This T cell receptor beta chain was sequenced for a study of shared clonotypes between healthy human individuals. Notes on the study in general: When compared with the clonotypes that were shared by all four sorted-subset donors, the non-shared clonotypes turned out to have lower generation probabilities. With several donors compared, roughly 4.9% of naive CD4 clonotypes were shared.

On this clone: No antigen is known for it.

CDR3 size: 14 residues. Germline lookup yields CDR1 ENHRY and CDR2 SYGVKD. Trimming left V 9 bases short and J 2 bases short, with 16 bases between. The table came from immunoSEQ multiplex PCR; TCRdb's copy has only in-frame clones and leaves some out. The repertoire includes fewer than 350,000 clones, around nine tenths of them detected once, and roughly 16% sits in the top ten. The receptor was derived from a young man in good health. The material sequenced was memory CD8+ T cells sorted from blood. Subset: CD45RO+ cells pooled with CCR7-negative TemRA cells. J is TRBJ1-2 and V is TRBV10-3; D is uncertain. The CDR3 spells CAISRIERNYGYTF. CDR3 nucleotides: TGTGCCATATCCCGGATAGAAAGGAACTATGGCTACACCTTC.